This T cell receptor beta chain came from a study of shared clonotypes between healthy human individuals. Findings and limits, study-wide: Lower generation probabilities were found for non-shared clonotypes than for those shared by all four donors.

V was cut by 0 bases and J by 10 bases, with 3 bases left in between. This CDR3 has 11 residues. In germline, CDR1 is MGHRA, CDR2 YSYEKL. For this clone: Its antigen is currently unknown.

Researchers divided each subset's genomic DNA evenly across several immunoSEQ plates. Libraries were prepared by immunoSEQ multiplex PCR; TCRdb keeps only in-frame clonotypes and omits some of them. The sample lists 2 million to 2.5 million clones, approximately 94% occurring once. This sequence joins TRBV4-1 and TRBJ1-4; D is unclear. The receptor's source is a man aged 18 to 30 in good health. The material sequenced was naive CD4+ T cells sorted from blood. Indicated subset: CD45RA+ positively selected. In nucleotides, the CDR3 is TGCGCCAGCAGCCAAGAGGGAAAACTGTTTTTT. Protein: CASSQEGKLFF.